The 24 T cell receptor beta chains given below trace back to one sample, sequenced in a study of PD-1 blockade in classical Hodgkin lymphoma. Some clones are missing from TCRdb's copy, which holds only in-frame ones; the method was immunoSEQ multiplex PCR. This table holds roughly 20,000 clones, approximately 88% found once. There was relapse after autologous stem cell transplantation in every patient, and there was variation in brentuximab vedotin exposure. The material sequenced was peripheral blood mononuclear cells (PBMCs), taken at baseline. Receptors originate from a human donor with classical Hodgkin lymphoma.

The chain carries TRBV5-6 and TRBJ1-4, with D uncertain. Germline values: CDR1 SGHDT, CDR2 YYEEEE. Between the trimmed V and J ends, which lost 1 base and 0 bases, there was a span of 13 bases. The CDR3 contains 17 residues. The CDR3 bases are TGTGCCAGCAGCTTGACCCCCCTATACCCAACTAATGAAAAACTGTTTTTT. Translation: CASSLTPLYPTNEKLFF.

This chain links TRBV19 with TRBJ1-2; 7 bases map to TRBD1. The V and J ends lost 11 bases and 1 base, in that order; junction bases with no gene match: 13. Looked up from germline, CDR1 is LNHDA and CDR2 is SQIVND (reference sequence). The CDR3 contains 15 residues. CDR3 sequence reads: CASERGQGSNYGYTF. The CDR3 coding sequence is TGTGCCTCAGAAAGGGGGCAGGGGAGTAACTATGGCTACACCTTC.

Only one count was recorded for this clone. V is TRBV18 and J is TRBJ2-1, with D possibly being TRBD1 (5 bases). V was pared by 0 bases and J by 4 bases, with 10 bases between. The CDR3 runs to 15 residues. Germline CDR1 reads KGHSH; CDR2 reads LQKENI. CDR3 sequence (DNA): TGTGCCAGCTCACCACCGGCAGGGCCGTACAATGAGCAGTTCTTC. It is translated as CASSPPAGPYNEQFF.

This chain links TRBV19 with TRBJ1-5, with 9 bases lining up with TRBD1. This CDR3 comprises 15 residues. Germline CDR1 and CDR2: LNHDA and SQIVND (reference sequence). Trimming took 4 bases from V and 2 from J; bases not matched to a gene: 3. CDR3 DNA: TGTGCCAGTAGTAGATACAGGGGGCGCAATCAGCCCCAGCATTTT. It is translated as CASSRYRGRNQPQHF.

The chain recombines TRBV5-5 with TRBJ2-7, with 8 bases matching TRBD1. Trimming removed 4 bases from V and 2 bases from J; junction bases left unmatched: 11. The germline gives CDR1 SGHKS, CDR2 YYEKEE (reference sequence). The CDR3 spans 16 residues. The chain's CDR3 is CASSLRTGQSAYEQYF. CDR3 nucleotides: TGTGCCAGCAGCCTACGGACAGGGCAGTCTGCCTACGAGCAGTACTTC.

The genes are TRBV10-3 and TRBJ1-2, with a tentative D call TRBD1 (5 bases). CDR1 is ENHRY and CDR2 is SYGVKD in the germline V gene. V gave up 6 bases and J gave up 6 bases, with 23 bases separating them. The CDR3 spans 16 residues. Here the CDR3 reads CAIRPTRRGEINGYTF. CDR3 nucleotide sequence: TGTGCCATCAGACCCACTCGAAGGGGCGAGATAAATGGCTACACCTTC.

This chain connects TRBV7-2 to TRBJ1-5; unclear D gene. Per germline, CDR1 SGHTA and CDR2 FQGNSA. Trimming removed 5 bases from V and 0 bases from J, with 5 bases in between. The length of the CDR3 is 13 residues. CDR3 in amino acids: CASSPDSNQPQHF. The CDR3 bases are TGTGCCAGCAGCCCCGATAGCAATCAGCCCCAGCATTTT.

The genes are TRBV10-3 and TRBJ2-1; 8 positions agree with TRBD1. V was pared by 7 bases and J by 3 bases, with 5 bases of the junction left unmatched. Germline assignment: CDR1 ENHRY and CDR2 SYGVKD. The CDR3 length is 14 residues. The CDR3 bases are TGTGCCATCAACAGGGGGAGAGGCTACAATGAGCAGTTCTTC. Protein product: CAINRGRGYNEQFF.

This clone was counted only a few times. V and J are TRBV2 and TRBJ1-5; perhaps TRBD1 as D (5 bases). V was clipped by 4 bases and J by 7 bases, with 11 bases between them. The germline CDR1 and CDR2 sequences are SNHLY and FYNNEI. There are 13 residues in the CDR3. CDR3 region: CASSVGLRQPQHF. The CDR3 coding sequence is TGTGCCAGCAGTGTGGGGCTCAGGCAGCCCCAGCATTTT.

The rearrangement links TRBV7-3 to TRBJ2-2, with D uncertain. Trimming stripped 10 bases from V and 4 bases from J, with 10 bases between. The CDR3 has 12 amino acids. CDR1 is SGHTA and CDR2 is FQGTGA in the germline V gene. CDR3 amino acids: CATRTTTGELFF. DNA of the CDR3: TGTGCCACCCGTACGACCACCGGGGAGCTGTTTTTT.

The CDR3, as DNA: TGTGCCAGCAGCCGACAGGGCTATAATTCACCCCTCCACTTT. It translates to CASSRQGYNSPLHF. The chain has TRBV6-6 and TRBJ1-6, with 7 bases matching TRBD1. Germline V CDR1 and CDR2: MNHNY, SVGAGI (reference sequence). J was trimmed by 3 bases and V by 6 bases; bases with no gene match: 2. The CDR3 sequence is 14 residues long.

V gene TRBV11-2 combines with J gene TRBJ2-5, with D perhaps matching TRBD1 or TRBD2 (5 bases each). The CDR3 covers 17 residues. V was clipped by 0 bases and J by 2 bases, with 16 bases between them. Germline CDR1 is SGHAT and CDR2 is FQNNGV. The CDR3, as DNA: TGTGCCAGCAGCTTAGAACTTTCCCGGGGCCCACAAGAGACCCAGTACTTC. It yields the protein CASSLELSRGPQETQYF.

This clone was recorded only once. The gene calls are TRBV4-1 and TRBJ1-4; a possible D gene is TRBD1 (6 bases). Germline V gives CDR1 MGHRA, CDR2 YSYEKL. Trimming removed 0 bases at V and 10 bases at J, with 15 bases between. This CDR3 region has 15 residues. The CDR3 loop is CASSQEGAGSGKLFF. As DNA, the CDR3 is TGCGCCAGCAGCCAAGAGGGGGCAGGGAGCGGAAAACTGTTTTTT.

V usage is TRBV2 and J usage is TRBJ1-1; 7 bases are shared with TRBD1. With V trimmed by 6 bases and J by 11 bases, 9 bases remained unmatched. Germline lookup yields CDR1 SNHLY and CDR2 FYNNEI. The CDR3 runs to 12 residues. CDR3 residues: CASRGDSRGAFF. The CDR3 region has the DNA TGTGCCAGCAGAGGGGACAGCCGAGGGGCTTTCTTT.

The V and J genes are TRBV7-2 and TRBJ2-1, with D possibly matching TRBD2 (5 bases). The germline gives CDR1 SGHTA, CDR2 FQGNSA. Trimming removed 2 bases at V and 4 bases at J, with 15 bases between. The CDR3 contains 16 residues. For the CDR3, the DNA is TGTGCCAGCAGCTTACCATCGACGGGGAGTTACAATGAGCAGTTCTTC. Amino acids: CASSLPSTGSYNEQFF.

This clone was seen only once. The V gene is TRBV5-1, the J gene TRBJ2-6, with 9 bases matching TRBD1. The CDR3 loop spans 19 amino acids. Germline lookup yields CDR1 SGHRS and CDR2 YFSETQ. The junction had 10 bases not matched to a gene; V was cut back by 3 bases and J by 0 bases. CDR3 sequence (DNA): TGCGCCAGCAGCTCCCCGGACAGGGGAGGGTACTCTGGGGCCAACGTCCTGACTTTC. This sequence encodes CASSSPDRGGYSGANVLTF. The whole variable domain, filled in from reference TRBV5-1 and TRBJ2-6, reads KAGVTQTPRYLIKTRGQQVTLSCSPISGHRSVSWYQQTPGQGLQFLFEYFSETQRNKGNFPGRFSGRQFSNSRSEMNVSTLELGDSALYLCASSSPDRGGYSGANVLTFGAGSRLTVL.

The rearrangement links TRBV7-9 to TRBJ2-7; maybe TRBD2 (7 bases). Trimming removed 4 bases from V and 3 bases from J, with 16 bases in between. Germline assignment: CDR1 SEHNR and CDR2 FQNEAQ (reference sequence). CDR3 length: 15 amino acids. CDR3 bases: TGTGCCAGCAGCTCAGGGAGGGGGGTCCTCTACGAGCAGTACTTC. As protein: CASSSGRGVLYEQYF.

CDR3 amino acids: CASSPTGPYNEQFF. The CDR3 bases are TGTGCCAGCAGCCCGACGGGCCCCTACAATGAGCAGTTCTTC. The chain has TRBV13 and TRBJ2-1; D unclear. This CDR3 has 14 residues. Germline V gene lookup returns CDR1 PRHDT and CDR2 FYEKMQ (reference sequence). Trimming pared 5 bases from V and 2 bases from J, leaving 10 bases between.

The chain uses TRBV28 and TRBJ2-7; TRBD1 agrees at 7 bases. The CDR3 loop spans 15 amino acids. Germline CDR1 MDHEN, CDR2 SYDVKM. Trimming took 6 bases from V and 2 from J; bases not matched to a gene: 10. The CDR3 DNA sequence: TGTGCCAGCAGCCCGACAGGGAGCCCTACCTACGAGCAGTACTTC. It codes for CASSPTGSPTYEQYF.

A single count supports this clone. The J gene is TRBJ2-6, the V gene TRBV7-9; D not resolved. CDR1 SEHNR and CDR2 FQNEAQ come from the germline V gene (reference sequence). V was pared by 8 bases and J by 1 base, with 6 bases between. The length of the CDR3 is 13 residues. The CDR3 protein is CASLISGANVLTF. CDR3 sequence (DNA): TGTGCCAGCCTTATTTCTGGGGCCAACGTCCTGACTTTC.

The rearrangement uses TRBV7-6 and TRBJ2-6; D not resolved. Germline V gene lookup returns CDR1 SGHVS and CDR2 FNYEAQ. This CDR3 has 14 residues. Trimming left V 8 bases short and J 3 bases short, with 11 bases between. The CDR3 DNA reads as TGTGCCAGCGGGAATCTCAATGGGGCCAACGTCCTGACTTTC. Protein: CASGNLNGANVLTF. Based on the CDR3 plus reference TRBV7-6 and TRBJ2-6, the full variable domain is GAGVSQSPRYKVTKRGQDVALRCDPISGHVSLYWYRQALGQGPEFLTYFNYEAQQDKSGLPNDRFSAERPEGSISTLTIQRTEQRDSAMYRCASGNLNGANVLTFGAGSRLTVL.

Comments on this clone: A read error may account for a junction end that differs from germline. This chain connects TRBV6-1 to TRBJ1-5; 10 bases line up with TRBD1. Germline CDR1 is MNHNS and CDR2 is SASEGT. The CDR3 contains 14 residues. The CDR3 loop is CASSEGDRGLLQHF. CDR3 in DNA: TGTGCCAGCAGCGAAGGGGACAGGGGCCTCCTCCAGCATTTT.

The rearrangement links TRBV10-1 to TRBJ2-3; 10 bases are a match to TRBD2. Per germline, CDR1 WNHNN and CDR2 SYGVQD (reference sequence). The CDR3 runs to 14 residues. With 6 bases clipped from V and 3 bases from J, the junction kept 3 bases outside the gene matches. The CDR3 nucleotides are TGCGCCAGCAGCCTAGCGGGGGTTACAGATACGCAGTATTTT. This gives the protein CASSLAGVTDTQYF.

The V and J genes are TRBV4-1 and TRBJ2-1; 9 bases line up with TRBD2. The CDR3 has 14 residues. Germline V gives CDR1 MGHRA, CDR2 YSYEKL. Trimming cost V 0 bases and J 9 bases; bases outside gene matches: 3. CDR3 loop: CASSQDHSGSEQFF. The CDR3 region has the DNA TGCGCCAGCAGCCAAGATCATAGCGGGAGTGAGCAGTTCTTC.